The subject of this entry is one T cell receptor beta chain. This sample stems from a study of cytomegalovirus exposure and HLA in healthy donors. The PCR contained 60 Vbeta and 13 Jbeta primers. Sequencing used immunoSEQ multiplex PCR; TCRdb keeps in-frame clones, though not all of them. Altogether tens of thousands of clones are present, 76% being singletons, with the ten largest covering about 1.4%. Trimming took 1 base from V and 2 from J; bases not matched to a gene: 5. Germline-derived CDR1 and CDR2 are SEHNR and FQNEAQ (reference sequence). There are 16 residues in the CDR3. The chain combines TRBV7-9 with TRBJ2-5, with 9 bases fitting TRBD1. The clonotype comes from a male donor in good health and CMV-seronegative. Sequencing used PBMCs. The CDR3 here is CASSLDRGRIQETQYF. Here the CDR3 DNA reads TGTGCCAGCAGCTTAGACAGGGGGCGGATACAAGAGACCCAGTACTTC.